Listed below are T cell receptor beta chains from one sample, sequenced in a study of regulatory T cells in long-lasting Graves disease. TCRdb processed the multiplex PCR reads anew with MiXCR; each CDR3 protein has one entry. Of about 460,000 distinct CDR3 sequences detected, around 15% appear once; the ten largest clones hold about a sixth. The same specimen was also included in a second study, on T cells in Graves' hyperthyroidism and ophthalmopathy.

Source: peripheral blood mononuclear cells (PBMCs), taken at new diagnosis, from a patient treated with antithyroid drugs. Receptors originate from a woman between 50 and 59 years old with Graves disease. Each CDR3 is given with its conserved first and last residue. The D gene is left open where the match is weak. The size entry is marked missing in some rows and otherwise reads once, few, many or a size class.

d_call: .; clone_size: few; j_call: TRBJ1-4; v_call: TRBV19; cdr3_aa: CASSPEGEKLFF; cdr3_nt: TGTGCCAGTAGTCCCGAGGGGGAAAAACTGTTTTTT
d_call: .; clone_size: few; j_call: TRBJ1-2; v_call: TRBV27; cdr3_aa: CASSLGHYYGYTF; cdr3_nt: TGTGCCAGCAGTTTAGGACATTACTATGGCTACACCTTC
d_call: .; clone_size: many; j_call: TRBJ1-3; v_call: TRBV5-1; cdr3_aa: CASSRGEPGNTIYF; cdr3_nt: TGCGCCAGCAGCCGAGGGGAGCCTGGAAACACCATATATTTT
d_call: TRBD2; clone_size: many; j_call: TRBJ2-1; v_call: TRBV13; cdr3_aa: CASSLWLTSGTSVYNEQFF; cdr3_nt: TGTGCCAGCAGCTTATGGTTGACTAGCGGGACGAGCGTATACAATGAGCAGTTCTTC
d_call: .; clone_size: many; j_call: TRBJ2-5; v_call: TRBV12-3/TRBV12-4; cdr3_aa: CASSRTLGGETQYF; cdr3_nt: TGTGCCAGCAGTCGGACGTTGGGAGGAGAGACCCAGTACTTC
d_call: .; clone_size: .; j_call: TRBJ2-7; v_call: TRBV28; cdr3_aa: CASSLFSYEQCF; cdr3_nt: TGTGCCAGCAGTTTATTCTCCTACGAGCAGTGCTTC
d_call: .; clone_size: many; j_call: TRBJ2-1; v_call: TRBV27; cdr3_aa: CASSFAFQGSFNEQFF; cdr3_nt: TGTGCCAGCAGTTTCGCATTCCAGGGTTCTTTCAATGAGCAGTTCTTC
d_call: TRBD1; clone_size: many; j_call: TRBJ1-5; v_call: TRBV29-1; cdr3_aa: CSVGGDSAGNQPQHF; cdr3_nt: TGCAGCGTTGGAGGGGACAGCGCTGGGAATCAGCCCCAGCATTTT
d_call: .; clone_size: many; j_call: TRBJ2-5; v_call: TRBV20-1; cdr3_aa: CSARGGLTGYQETQYF; cdr3_nt: TGCAGTGCTAGAGGGGGTCTTACAGGGTACCAAGAGACCCAGTACTTC
d_call: .; clone_size: many; j_call: TRBJ2-3; v_call: TRBV24-1; cdr3_aa: CATSDPSGSTDTQYF; cdr3_nt: TGTGCCACCAGTGATCCCAGCGGGAGCACAGATACGCAGTATTTT
d_call: TRBD2; clone_size: .; j_call: TRBJ2-6; v_call: TRBV19; cdr3_aa: CASSLPGLAVSGANVLTF; cdr3_nt: TGTGCCAGTAGCCTTCCGGGACTAGCGGTCTCTGGGGCCAACGTCCTGACTTTC
d_call: .; clone_size: many; j_call: TRBJ2-1; v_call: TRBV12-3/TRBV12-4; cdr3_aa: CASSLAEFYNEQFF; cdr3_nt: TGTGCCAGCAGTTTAGCGGAGTTCTACAATGAGCAGTTCTTC
d_call: .; clone_size: .; j_call: TRBJ2-2; v_call: TRBV5-1; cdr3_aa: CASSPRTGTSGELFF; cdr3_nt: TGCGCCAGCAGCCCGCGGACAGGGACTAGCGGGGAGCTGTTTTTT
d_call: TRBD2; clone_size: many; j_call: TRBJ2-1; v_call: TRBV12-3/TRBV12-4; cdr3_aa: CASSPRTSGGKYNEQFF; cdr3_nt: TGTGCCAGCAGTCCTCGGACTAGCGGGGGAAAATACAATGAGCAGTTCTTC
d_call: .; clone_size: few; j_call: TRBJ2-5; v_call: TRBV30; cdr3_aa: CAWSGYTVEETQYF; cdr3_nt: TGTGCCTGGAGTGGATACACAGTAGAAGAGACCCAGTACTTC
d_call: .; clone_size: many; j_call: TRBJ2-7; v_call: TRBV28; cdr3_aa: CASSQGKNYEQYF; cdr3_nt: TGTGCCAGCAGCCAGGGGAAGAACTACGAGCAGTACTTC
d_call: .; clone_size: many; j_call: TRBJ2-1; v_call: TRBV18; cdr3_aa: CASSPREVGYNEQFF; cdr3_nt: TGTGCCAGCTCACCACGGGAGGTGGGCTACAATGAGCAGTTCTTC
d_call: TRBD1; clone_size: many; j_call: TRBJ1-2; v_call: TRBV6-1; cdr3_aa: CASRKEGTGLLWGYTF; cdr3_nt: TGTGCCAGCAGGAAGGAAGGGACAGGGCTCCTATGGGGCTACACCTTC
d_call: TRBD1; clone_size: many; j_call: TRBJ2-1; v_call: TRBV5-1; cdr3_aa: CASSLPADRDEQFF; cdr3_nt: TGCGCCAGCAGCTTGCCTGCGGACAGGGATGAGCAGTTCTTC
d_call: .; clone_size: many; j_call: TRBJ2-1; v_call: TRBV5-1; cdr3_aa: CASSLAGVADEQFF; cdr3_nt: TGCGCCAGCAGCTTGGCCGGGGTAGCGGATGAGCAGTTCTTC
d_call: .; clone_size: few; j_call: TRBJ2-3; v_call: TRBV7-3; cdr3_aa: CASGLSVGAGTADTQYF; cdr3_nt: TGTGCCAGCGGCTTAAGCGTAGGGGCAGGTACCGCAGATACGCAGTATTTT
d_call: TRBD1; clone_size: .; j_call: TRBJ2-7; v_call: TRBV29-1; cdr3_aa: CSVELEDRNSYEQYF; cdr3_nt: TGCAGCGTTGAACTGGAGGACAGGAACTCCTACGAGCAGTACTTC
d_call: .; clone_size: .; j_call: TRBJ1-5; v_call: TRBV7-9; cdr3_aa: CASSLVDKPQHF; cdr3_nt: TGTGCCAGCAGCTTGGTCGACAAGCCCCAGCATTTT
d_call: TRBD1; clone_size: .; j_call: TRBJ2-3; v_call: TRBV5-5; cdr3_aa: CASNSGQDGDTQYF; cdr3_nt: TGTGCCAGCAACTCGGGACAGGATGGAGATACGCAGTACTTT
d_call: .; clone_size: few; j_call: TRBJ1-3; v_call: TRBV5-1; cdr3_aa: CASSLSHSGNTIYF; cdr3_nt: TGCGCCAGCAGCTTATCACACTCTGGAAACACCATATATTTT
d_call: TRBD2; clone_size: .; j_call: TRBJ2-7; v_call: TRBV20-1; cdr3_aa: CSAPRPGTSGYEQYF; cdr3_nt: TGCAGTGCTCCCCGGCCCGGGACTAGCGGTTACGAGCAGTACTTC
d_call: TRBD1; clone_size: many; j_call: TRBJ1-1; v_call: TRBV27; cdr3_aa: CASSFPGQGEAFF; cdr3_nt: TGTGCCAGCAGTTTCCCTGGACAGGGGGAAGCTTTCTTT
d_call: .; clone_size: many; j_call: TRBJ1-1; v_call: TRBV2; cdr3_aa: CASRSYSSTEAFF; cdr3_nt: TGTGCCAGCAGGTCCTATTCTTCAACTGAAGCTTTCTTT
d_call: TRBD2; clone_size: few; j_call: TRBJ2-1; v_call: TRBV3-1; cdr3_aa: CASSRPSGREGSEQFF; cdr3_nt: TGTGCCAGCAGCCGACCTAGCGGGAGAGAAGGCAGTGAGCAGTTCTTC
d_call: .; clone_size: many; j_call: TRBJ1-1; v_call: TRBV11-2; cdr3_aa: CASSLMRDTEAFF; cdr3_nt: TGTGCCAGCAGCTTAATGCGGGACACTGAAGCTTTCTTT